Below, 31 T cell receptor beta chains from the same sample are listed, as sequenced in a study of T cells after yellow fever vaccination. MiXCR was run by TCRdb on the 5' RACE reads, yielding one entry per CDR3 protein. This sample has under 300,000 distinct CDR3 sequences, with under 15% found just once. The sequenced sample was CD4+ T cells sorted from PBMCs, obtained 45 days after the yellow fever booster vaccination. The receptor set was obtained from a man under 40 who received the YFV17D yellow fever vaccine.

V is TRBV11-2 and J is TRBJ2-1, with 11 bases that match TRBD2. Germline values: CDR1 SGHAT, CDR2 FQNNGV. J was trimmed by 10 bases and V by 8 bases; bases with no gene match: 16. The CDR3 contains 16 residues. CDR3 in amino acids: CASFFVTSGNGVEQFF. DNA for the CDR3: TGTGCCAGCTTTTTCGTGACTAGCGGGAATGGCGTGGAGCAGTTCTTC.

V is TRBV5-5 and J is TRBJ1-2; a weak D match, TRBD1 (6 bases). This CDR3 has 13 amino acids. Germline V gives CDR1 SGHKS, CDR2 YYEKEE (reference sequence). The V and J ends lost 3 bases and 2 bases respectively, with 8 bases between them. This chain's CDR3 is CASSWGPNYGYTF. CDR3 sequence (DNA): TGTGCCAGCAGCTGGGGGCCGAACTATGGCTACACCTTC.

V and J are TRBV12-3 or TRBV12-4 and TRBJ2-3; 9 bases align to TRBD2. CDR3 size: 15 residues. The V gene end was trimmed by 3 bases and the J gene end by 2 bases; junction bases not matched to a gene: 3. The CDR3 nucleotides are TGTGCCAGCAGTTTGTCTAGCGGGATCACAGATACGCAGTATTTT. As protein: CASSLSSGITDTQYF.

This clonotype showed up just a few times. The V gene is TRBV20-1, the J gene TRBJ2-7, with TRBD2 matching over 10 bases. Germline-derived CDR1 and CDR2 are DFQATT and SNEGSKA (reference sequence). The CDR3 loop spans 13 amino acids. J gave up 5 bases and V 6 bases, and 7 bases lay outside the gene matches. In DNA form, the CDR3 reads TGCAGTGCGGAAACTAGCGGGACCCACGAGCAGTACTTC. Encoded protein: CSAETSGTHEQYF.

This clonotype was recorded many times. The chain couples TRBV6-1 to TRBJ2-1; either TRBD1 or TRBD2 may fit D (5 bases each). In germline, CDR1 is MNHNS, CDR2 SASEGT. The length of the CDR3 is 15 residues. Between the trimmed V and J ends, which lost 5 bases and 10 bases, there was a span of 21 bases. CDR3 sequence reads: CASSTYGVREDEQFF. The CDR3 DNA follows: TGTGCCAGCAGTACCTACGGGGTCAGGGAAGACGAGCAGTTCTTC.

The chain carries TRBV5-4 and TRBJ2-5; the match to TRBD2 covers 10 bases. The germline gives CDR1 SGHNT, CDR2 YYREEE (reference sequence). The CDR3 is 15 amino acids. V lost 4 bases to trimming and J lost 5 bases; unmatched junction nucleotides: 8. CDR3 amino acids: CASSLLAGSYETQYF. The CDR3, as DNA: TGTGCCAGCAGCCTACTAGCGGGAAGTTACGAGACCCAGTACTTC.

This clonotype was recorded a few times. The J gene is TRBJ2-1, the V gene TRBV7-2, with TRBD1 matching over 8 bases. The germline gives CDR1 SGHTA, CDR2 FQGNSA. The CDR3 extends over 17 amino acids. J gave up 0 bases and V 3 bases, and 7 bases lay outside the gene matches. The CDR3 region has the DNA TGTGCCAGCAGCTTTTCAGGGGGCCTCAGCTCCTACAATGAGCAGTTCTTC. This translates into CASSFSGGLSSYNEQFF. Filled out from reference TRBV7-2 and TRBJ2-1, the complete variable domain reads GAGVSQSPSNKVTEKGKDVELRCDPISGHTALYWYRQSLGQGLEFLIYFQGNSAPDKSGLPSDRFSAERTGGSVSTLTIQRTQQEDSAVYLCASSFSGGLSSYNEQFFGPGTRLTVL.

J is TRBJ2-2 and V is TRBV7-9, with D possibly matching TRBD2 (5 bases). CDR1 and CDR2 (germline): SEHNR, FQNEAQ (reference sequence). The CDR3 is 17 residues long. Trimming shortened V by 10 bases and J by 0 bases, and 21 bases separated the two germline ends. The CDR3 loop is CATGVGILDSNTGELFF. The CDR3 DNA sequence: TGTGCCACCGGTGTTGGAATACTAGACTCGAACACCGGGGAGCTGTTTTTT.

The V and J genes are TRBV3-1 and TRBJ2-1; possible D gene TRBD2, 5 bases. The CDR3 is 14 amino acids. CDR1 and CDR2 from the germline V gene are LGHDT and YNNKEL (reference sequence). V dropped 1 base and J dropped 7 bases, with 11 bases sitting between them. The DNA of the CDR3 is TGTGCCAGCAGCCAAGTTTCCGGGGTTAATGAGCAGTTCTTC. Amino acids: CASSQVSGVNEQFF.

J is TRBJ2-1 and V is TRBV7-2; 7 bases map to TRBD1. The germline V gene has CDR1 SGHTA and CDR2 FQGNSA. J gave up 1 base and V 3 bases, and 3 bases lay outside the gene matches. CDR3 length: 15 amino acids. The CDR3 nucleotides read TGTGCCAGCAGCTTCACGGGACAGTCCTACAATGAGCAGTTCTTC. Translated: CASSFTGQSYNEQFF.

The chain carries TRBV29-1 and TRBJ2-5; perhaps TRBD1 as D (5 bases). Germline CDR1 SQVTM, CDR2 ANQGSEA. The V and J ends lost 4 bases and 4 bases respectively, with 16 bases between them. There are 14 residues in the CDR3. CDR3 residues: CSVVSRVISETQYF. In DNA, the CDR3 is TGCAGCGTTGTTAGCAGGGTAATTTCAGAGACCCAGTACTTC.

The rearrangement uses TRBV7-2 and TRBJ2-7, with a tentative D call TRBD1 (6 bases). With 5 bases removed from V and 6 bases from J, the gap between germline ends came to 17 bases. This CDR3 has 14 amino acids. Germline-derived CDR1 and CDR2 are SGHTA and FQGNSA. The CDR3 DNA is TGTGCCAGCAGCCTGACCGTACAGGGTAGCGAGCAGTACTTC. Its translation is CASSLTVQGSEQYF. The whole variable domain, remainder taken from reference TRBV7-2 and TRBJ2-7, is GAGVSQSPSNKVTEKGKDVELRCDPISGHTALYWYRQSLGQGLEFLIYFQGNSAPDKSGLPSDRFSAERTGGSVSTLTIQRTQQEDSAVYLCASSLTVQGSEQYFGPGTRLTVT.

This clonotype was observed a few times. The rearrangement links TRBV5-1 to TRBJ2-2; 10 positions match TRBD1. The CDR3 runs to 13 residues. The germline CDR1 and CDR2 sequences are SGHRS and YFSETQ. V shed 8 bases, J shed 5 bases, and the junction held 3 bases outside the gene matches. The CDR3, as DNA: TGCGCCAGTCGACAGGGGGCAACCGGGGAGCTGTTTTTT. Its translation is CASRQGATGELFF. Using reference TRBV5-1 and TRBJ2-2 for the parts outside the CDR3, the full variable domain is KAGVTQTPRYLIKTRGQQVTLSCSPISGHRSVSWYQQTPGQGLQFLFEYFSETQRNKGNFPGRFSGRQFSNSRSEMNVSTLELGDSALYLCASRQGATGELFFGEGSRLTVL.

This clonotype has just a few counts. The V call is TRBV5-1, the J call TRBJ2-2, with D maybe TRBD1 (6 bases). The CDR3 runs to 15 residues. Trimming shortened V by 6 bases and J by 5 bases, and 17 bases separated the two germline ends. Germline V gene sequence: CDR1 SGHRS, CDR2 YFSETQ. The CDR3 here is CASTLGAERTGELFF. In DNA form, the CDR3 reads TGCGCCAGCACTCTGGGGGCCGAGAGGACCGGGGAGCTGTTTTTT.

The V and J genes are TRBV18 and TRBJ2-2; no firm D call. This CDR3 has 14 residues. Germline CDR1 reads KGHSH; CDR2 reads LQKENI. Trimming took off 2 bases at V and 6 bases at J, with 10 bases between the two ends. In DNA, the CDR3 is TGTGCCAGCTCACCAGGTCTGGCGGCCGGGGAGCTGTTTTTT. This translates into CASSPGLAAGELFF.

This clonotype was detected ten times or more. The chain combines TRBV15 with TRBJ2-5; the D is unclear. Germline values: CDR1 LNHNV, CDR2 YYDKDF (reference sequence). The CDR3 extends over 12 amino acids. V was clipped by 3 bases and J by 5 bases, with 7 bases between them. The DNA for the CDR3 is TGTGCCACCAGCAGGTATCAGGAGACCCAGTACTTC. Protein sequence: CATSRYQETQYF.

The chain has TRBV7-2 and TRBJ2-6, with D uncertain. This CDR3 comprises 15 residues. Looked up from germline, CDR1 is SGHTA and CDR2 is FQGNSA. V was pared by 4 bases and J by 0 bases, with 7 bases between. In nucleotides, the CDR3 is TGTGCCAGCAGCTCTGGGTTCTCTGGGGCCAACGTCCTGACTTTC. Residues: CASSSGFSGANVLTF.

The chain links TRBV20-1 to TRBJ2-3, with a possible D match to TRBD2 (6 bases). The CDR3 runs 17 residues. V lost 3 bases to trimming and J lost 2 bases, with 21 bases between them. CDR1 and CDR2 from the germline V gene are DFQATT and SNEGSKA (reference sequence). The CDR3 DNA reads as TGCAGTGCTAGCGGTGTAGCCGGGGGAGTGATCACAGATACGCAGTATTTT. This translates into CSASGVAGGVITDTQYF.

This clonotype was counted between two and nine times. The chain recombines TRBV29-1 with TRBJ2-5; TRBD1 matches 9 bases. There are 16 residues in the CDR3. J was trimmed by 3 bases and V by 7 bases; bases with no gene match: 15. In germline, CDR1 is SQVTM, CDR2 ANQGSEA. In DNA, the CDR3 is TGCAGCGCTGGGACAGGGTATGGGGCGATGAAAGAGACCCAGTACTTC. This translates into CSAGTGYGAMKETQYF.

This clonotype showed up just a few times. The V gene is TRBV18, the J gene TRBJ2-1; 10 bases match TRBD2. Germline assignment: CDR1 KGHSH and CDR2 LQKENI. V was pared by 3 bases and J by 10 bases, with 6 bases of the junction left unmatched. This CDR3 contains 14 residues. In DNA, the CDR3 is TGTGCCAGCTCACCCGGGACTAGCGAGCCAGAGCAGTTCTTC. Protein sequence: CASSPGTSEPEQFF.

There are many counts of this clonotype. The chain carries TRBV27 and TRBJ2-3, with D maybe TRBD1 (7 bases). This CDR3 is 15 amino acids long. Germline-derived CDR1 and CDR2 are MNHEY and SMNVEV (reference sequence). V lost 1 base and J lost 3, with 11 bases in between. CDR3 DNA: TGTGCCAGCAGTTTATTATCAGGGGGGACAGATACGCAGTATTTT. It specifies CASSLLSGGTDTQYF.

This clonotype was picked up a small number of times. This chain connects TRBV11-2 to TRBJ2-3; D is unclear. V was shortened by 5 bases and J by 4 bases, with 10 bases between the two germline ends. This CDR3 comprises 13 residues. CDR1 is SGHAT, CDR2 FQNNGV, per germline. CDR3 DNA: TGTGCCAGCAGCCCAAGGGTCGCAGATACGCAGTATTTT. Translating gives CASSPRVADTQYF. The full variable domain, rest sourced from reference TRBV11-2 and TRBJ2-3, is EAGVAQSPRYKIIEKRQSVAFWCNPISGHATLYWYQQILGQGPKLLIQFQNNGVVDDSQLPKDRFSAERLKGVDSTLKIQPAKLEDSAVYLCASSPRVADTQYFGPGTRLTVL.

The CDR3 loop is CATSKGRTENTGELFF. The CDR3 DNA reads as TGTGCCACCTCGAAGGGCAGGACAGAGAACACCGGGGAGCTGTTTTTT. The chain uses TRBV12-3 or TRBV12-4 and TRBJ2-2; possible D gene TRBD1, 6 bases. The CDR3 totals 16 residues. The V gene lost 10 bases and the J gene lost 1 base, with 19 bases spanning the gap.

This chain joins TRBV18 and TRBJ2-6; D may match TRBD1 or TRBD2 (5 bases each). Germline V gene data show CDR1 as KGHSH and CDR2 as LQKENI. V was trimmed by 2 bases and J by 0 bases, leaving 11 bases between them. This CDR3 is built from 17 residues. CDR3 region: CASSPGGPHSGANVLTF. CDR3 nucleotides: TGTGCCAGCTCACCAGGGGGACCACACTCTGGGGCCAACGTCCTGACTTTC.

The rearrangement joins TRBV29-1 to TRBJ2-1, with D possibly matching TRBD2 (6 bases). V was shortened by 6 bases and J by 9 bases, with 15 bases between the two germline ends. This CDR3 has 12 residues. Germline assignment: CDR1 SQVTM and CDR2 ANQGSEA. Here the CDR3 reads CSVRRGMVEQFF. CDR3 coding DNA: TGCAGCGTCCGCCGGGGGATGGTTGAGCAGTTCTTC.

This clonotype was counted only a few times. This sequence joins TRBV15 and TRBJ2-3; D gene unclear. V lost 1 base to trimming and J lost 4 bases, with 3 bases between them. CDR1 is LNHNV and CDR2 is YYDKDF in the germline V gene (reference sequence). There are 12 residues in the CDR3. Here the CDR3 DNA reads TGTGCCACCAGCAGAGCCCCAGATACGCAGTATTTT. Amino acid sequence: CATSRAPDTQYF.

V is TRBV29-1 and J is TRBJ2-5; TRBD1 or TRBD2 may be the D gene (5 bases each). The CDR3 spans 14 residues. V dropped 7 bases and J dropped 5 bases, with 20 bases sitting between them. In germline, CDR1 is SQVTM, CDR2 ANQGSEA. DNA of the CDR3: TGCAGCGCAAGACCGGGGCTCCAAGAGGAGACCCAGTACTTC. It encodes CSARPGLQEETQYF.

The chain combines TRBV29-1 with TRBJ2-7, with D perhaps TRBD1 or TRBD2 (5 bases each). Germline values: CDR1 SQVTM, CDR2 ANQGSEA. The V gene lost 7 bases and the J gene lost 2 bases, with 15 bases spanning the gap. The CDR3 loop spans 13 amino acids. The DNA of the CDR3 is TGCAGCGCTTGGGACGAACTAACCTACGAGCAGTACTTC. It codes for CSAWDELTYEQYF.

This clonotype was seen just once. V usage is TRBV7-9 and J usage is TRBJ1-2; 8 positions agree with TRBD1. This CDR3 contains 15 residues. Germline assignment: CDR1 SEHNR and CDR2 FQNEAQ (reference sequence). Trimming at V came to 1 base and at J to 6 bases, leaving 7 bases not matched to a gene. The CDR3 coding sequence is TGTGCCAGCAGCTTAGGCCCGGACAGGGCGAATGGCTACACCTTC. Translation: CASSLGPDRANGYTF. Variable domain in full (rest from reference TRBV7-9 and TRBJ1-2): DTGVSQNPRHKITKRGQNVTFRCDPISEHNRLYWYRQTLGQGPEFLTYFQNEAQLEKSRLLSDRFSAERPKGSFSTLEIQRTEQGDSAMYLCASSLGPDRANGYTFGSGTRLTVV.

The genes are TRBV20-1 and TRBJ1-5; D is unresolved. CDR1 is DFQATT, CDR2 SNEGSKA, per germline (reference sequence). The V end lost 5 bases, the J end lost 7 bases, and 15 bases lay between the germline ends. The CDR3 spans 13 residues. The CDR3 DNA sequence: TGCAGTGCTCAAGCGGGATCCAAGCAGCCCCAGCATTTT. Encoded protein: CSAQAGSKQPQHF.

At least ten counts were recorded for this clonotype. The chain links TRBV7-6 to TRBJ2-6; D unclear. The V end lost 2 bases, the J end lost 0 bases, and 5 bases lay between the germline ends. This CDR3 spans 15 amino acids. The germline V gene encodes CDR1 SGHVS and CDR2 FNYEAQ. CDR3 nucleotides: TGTGCCAGCAGCTTATCTCCCTCTGGGGCCAACGTCCTGACTTTC. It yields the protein CASSLSPSGANVLTF.